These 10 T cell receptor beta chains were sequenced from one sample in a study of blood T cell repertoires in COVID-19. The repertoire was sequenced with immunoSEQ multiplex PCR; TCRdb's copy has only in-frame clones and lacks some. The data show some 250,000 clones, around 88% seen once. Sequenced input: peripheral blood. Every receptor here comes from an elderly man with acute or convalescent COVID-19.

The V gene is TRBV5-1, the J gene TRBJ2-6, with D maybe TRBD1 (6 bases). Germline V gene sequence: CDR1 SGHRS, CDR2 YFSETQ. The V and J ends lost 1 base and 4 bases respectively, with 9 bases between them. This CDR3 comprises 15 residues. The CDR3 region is CASSLSGTGANVLTF. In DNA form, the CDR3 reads TGCGCCAGCAGCTTGTCGGGGACAGGGGCCAACGTCCTGACTTTC.

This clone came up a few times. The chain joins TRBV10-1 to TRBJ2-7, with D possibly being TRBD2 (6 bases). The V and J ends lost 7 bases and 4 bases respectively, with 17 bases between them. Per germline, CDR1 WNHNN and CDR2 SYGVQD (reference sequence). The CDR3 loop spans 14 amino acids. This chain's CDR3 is CASTRRRGKYEQYF. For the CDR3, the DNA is TGCGCCAGCACTCGACGGCGGGGTAAATACGAGCAGTACTTC.

Here the CDR3 DNA reads TGTGCCAGCAGCTTCGGGACTAGCCCATGGAGCACAGATACGCAGTATTTT. It codes for CASSFGTSPWSTDTQYF. The J gene is TRBJ2-3, the V gene TRBV11-2, with 9 nucleotides matching TRBD2. J gave up 0 bases and V 3 bases, and 7 bases lay outside the gene matches. The CDR3 totals 17 residues. The germline V gene encodes CDR1 SGHAT and CDR2 FQNNGV.

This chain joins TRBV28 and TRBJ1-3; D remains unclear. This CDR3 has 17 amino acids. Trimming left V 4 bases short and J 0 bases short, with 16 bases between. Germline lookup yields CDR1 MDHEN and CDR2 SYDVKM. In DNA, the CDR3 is TGTGCCAGCAGTTCCCTCGAGACACTTGCCTCTGGAAACACCATATATTTT. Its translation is CASSSLETLASGNTIYF.

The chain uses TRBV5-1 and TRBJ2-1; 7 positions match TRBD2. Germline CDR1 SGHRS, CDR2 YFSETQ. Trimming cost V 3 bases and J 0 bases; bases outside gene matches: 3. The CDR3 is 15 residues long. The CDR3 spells CASSSSGASYNEQFF. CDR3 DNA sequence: TGCGCCAGCAGCTCAAGCGGGGCCTCCTACAATGAGCAGTTCTTC.

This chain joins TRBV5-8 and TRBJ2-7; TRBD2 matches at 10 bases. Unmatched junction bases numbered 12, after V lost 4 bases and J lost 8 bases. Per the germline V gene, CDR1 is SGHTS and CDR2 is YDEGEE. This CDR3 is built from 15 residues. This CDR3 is CASSPALAGITQQYF. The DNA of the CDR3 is TGTGCCAGCAGCCCAGCACTAGCGGGGATTACGCAGCAGTACTTC. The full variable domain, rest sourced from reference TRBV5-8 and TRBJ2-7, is EAGVTQSPTHLIKTRGQQATLRCSPISGHTSVYWYQQALGLGLQFLLWYDEGEERNRGNFPPRFSGRQFPNYSSELNVNALELEDSALYLCASSPALAGITQQYFGPGTRLTVT.

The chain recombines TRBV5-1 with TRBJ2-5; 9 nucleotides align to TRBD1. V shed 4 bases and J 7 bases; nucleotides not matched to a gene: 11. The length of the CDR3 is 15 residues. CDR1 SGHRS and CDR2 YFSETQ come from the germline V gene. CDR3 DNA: TGCGCCAGCAGCAATACCGGGACAGGGTATGTGACCCAGTACTTC. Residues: CASSNTGTGYVTQYF.

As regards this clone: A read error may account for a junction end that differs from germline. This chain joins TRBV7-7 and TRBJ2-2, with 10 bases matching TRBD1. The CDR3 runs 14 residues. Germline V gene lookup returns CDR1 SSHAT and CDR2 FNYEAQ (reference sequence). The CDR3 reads CASSVDRGFGELFF. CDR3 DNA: TGTGCTAGCAGCGTGGACAGGGGGTTCGGGGAGCTGTTTTTT.

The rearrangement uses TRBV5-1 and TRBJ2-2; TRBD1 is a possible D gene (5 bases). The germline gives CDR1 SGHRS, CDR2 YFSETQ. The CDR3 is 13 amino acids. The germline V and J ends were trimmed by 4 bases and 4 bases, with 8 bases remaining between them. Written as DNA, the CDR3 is TGCGCCAGCAGCCCAGACAGCACCGGGGAGCTGTTTTTT. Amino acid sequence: CASSPDSTGELFF.

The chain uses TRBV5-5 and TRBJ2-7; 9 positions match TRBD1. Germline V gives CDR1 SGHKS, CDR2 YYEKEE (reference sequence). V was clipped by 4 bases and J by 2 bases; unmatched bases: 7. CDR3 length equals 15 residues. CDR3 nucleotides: TGTGCCAGCAGCGCCGGGACAGGGAGTACCTACGAGCAGTACTTC. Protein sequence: CASSAGTGSTYEQYF.